These 25 T cell receptor beta chains came from one sample sequenced in a study of cytomegalovirus exposure and HLA in healthy donors. The primer mix had 60 Vbeta and 13 Jbeta primers. Produced via immunoSEQ multiplex PCR; TCRdb's table is partial and in-frame only. The sample holds over 100,000 clones, approximately 71% seen once. Sequenced input: PBMCs. The source of these receptors is a woman in her 70s in good health and CMV-seropositive.

The table lists this clone with a count of one. V usage is TRBV28 and J usage is TRBJ1-2; 7 bases align to TRBD1. With 6 bases clipped from V and 4 bases from J, the junction kept 8 bases outside the gene matches. This CDR3 has 14 amino acids. Per germline, CDR1 MDHEN and CDR2 SYDVKM. The CDR3 DNA reads TGTGCCAGCAGACAACTACAGGGGACCTATGGCTACACCTTC. This gives the protein CASRQLQGTYGYTF.

V gene TRBV11-2 combines with J gene TRBJ1-1; tentative D call: TRBD1 (6 bases). Germline CDR1 is SGHAT and CDR2 is FQNNGV. V was shortened by 5 bases and J by 1 base, with 8 bases between the two germline ends. This CDR3 is built from 13 residues. Here the CDR3 DNA reads TGTGCCAGCAGCAAGGGACAGAACACTGAAGCTTTCTTT. Translating gives CASSKGQNTEAFF.

This rearrangement joins TRBV2 to TRBJ2-7; D is unclear. The CDR3 loop spans 11 amino acids. Trimming cost V 7 bases and J 1 base, with 5 bases left between them. Germline loops: CDR1 SNHLY, CDR2 FYNNEI. The CDR3 nucleotides are TGTGCCAGCACGGGTTCCTACGAGCAGTACTTC. Amino acid sequence: CASTGSYEQYF.

This chain uses TRBV5-1 with TRBJ1-2; TRBD1 agrees at 9 bases. V lost 6 bases, J lost 4 bases, and 13 bases stayed unmatched. The CDR3 totals 16 residues. CDR1 and CDR2 (germline): SGHRS, YFSETQ. CDR3 loop: CASILNPGQGSYGYTF. CDR3 nucleotide sequence: TGCGCCAGCATCCTGAATCCGGGACAGGGTTCCTATGGCTACACCTTC.

With respect to this clone: The junction departs from germline at one end; a sequencing error may be responsible. The chain joins TRBV15 to TRBJ2-3; 13 bases map to TRBD2. The CDR3 runs to 17 residues. Germline V gene lookup returns CDR1 LNHNV and CDR2 YYDKDF (reference sequence). The CDR3: CATSRERLAGGSDTRYF. The CDR3 DNA follows: TGTGCCACCAGCAGGGAAAGACTAGCGGGGGGTTCAGATACGCGGTATTTT.

The rearrangement joins TRBV30 to TRBJ2-6; D might be TRBD2 (5 bases). Germline assignment: CDR1 GTSNPN and CDR2 SVGIG (reference sequence). CDR3 length: 16 amino acids. The ends were cut back, 3 bases at V and 0 bases at J, with 12 bases in the middle. This CDR3 reads CAWRGAGPSGANVLTF. The DNA for the CDR3 is TGTGCCTGGAGGGGAGCAGGACCCTCTGGGGCCAACGTCCTGACTTTC.

The chain joins TRBV19 to TRBJ2-4; 7 positions agree with TRBD1. J was trimmed by 7 bases and V by 4 bases; bases with no gene match: 7. From germline, CDR1 is LNHDA and CDR2 SQIVND (reference sequence). The CDR3 covers 14 residues. The CDR3 sequence: CASSSRQGSNIQYF. For the CDR3, the DNA is TGTGCCAGTAGTAGCAGACAGGGCTCCAACATTCAGTACTTC.

This rearrangement joins TRBV7-2 to TRBJ2-7, with 8 bases matching TRBD2. Per the germline V gene, CDR1 is SGHTA and CDR2 is FQGNSA. The CDR3 length is 16 residues. After removal of 5 bases from V and 1 base from J, the junction contained 10 bases not matched to a gene. The CDR3 coding sequence is TGTGCCAGCAGCACCCTGAGCGGGGGAGTATCCTACGAGCAGTACTTC. Encoded protein: CASSTLSGGVSYEQYF.

V usage is TRBV5-1 and J usage is TRBJ2-7; D unresolved. The germline gives CDR1 SGHRS, CDR2 YFSETQ. V lost 3 bases, J lost 7 bases, and 11 bases lay in between. CDR3 length equals 12 residues. The CDR3 region has the DNA TGCGCCAGCAGCTCGGGTTTGGGTGAGCAGTACTTC. It specifies CASSSGLGEQYF. The entire variable domain, with the rest obtained from reference TRBV5-1 and TRBJ2-7, is as follows: KAGVTQTPRYLIKTRGQQVTLSCSPISGHRSVSWYQQTPGQGLQFLFEYFSETQRNKGNFPGRFSGRQFSNSRSEMNVSTLELGDSALYLCASSSGLGEQYFGPGTRLTVT.

The V gene is TRBV10-2, the J gene TRBJ1-2; D might be TRBD1 (6 bases). Looked up from germline, CDR1 is WSHSY and CDR2 is SAAADI. The CDR3 length is 16 residues. The ends were cut back, 0 bases at V and 3 bases at J, with 14 bases in the middle. The DNA for the CDR3 is TGCGCCAGCAGTGAGTCGAACCACAGGGTGCACTATGGCTACACCTTC. This gives the protein CASSESNHRVHYGYTF.

J is TRBJ2-1 and V is TRBV7-2, with D perhaps matching TRBD1 (6 bases). From germline, CDR1 is SGHTA and CDR2 FQGNSA. This CDR3 spans 15 amino acids. Trimming took off 1 base at V and 4 bases at J, with 11 bases between the two ends. The CDR3 here is CASSLGTEGYNEQFF. For the CDR3, the DNA is TGTGCCAGCAGCTTAGGGACAGAGGGGTACAATGAGCAGTTCTTC. The whole variable domain, remainder taken from reference TRBV7-2 and TRBJ2-1, is GAGVSQSPSNKVTEKGKDVELRCDPISGHTALYWYRQSLGQGLEFLIYFQGNSAPDKSGLPSDRFSAERTGGSVSTLTIQRTQQEDSAVYLCASSLGTEGYNEQFFGPGTRLTVL.

This clone was seen a few times. V gene TRBV18 combines with J gene TRBJ2-2; 10 bases map to TRBD2. Looked up from germline, CDR1 is KGHSH and CDR2 is LQKENI. With V trimmed by 2 bases and J by 10 bases, 7 bases remained unmatched. CDR3 length: 15 residues. The CDR3 region is CASSPSGGALVELFF. For the CDR3, the DNA is TGTGCCAGCTCACCAAGCGGGGGGGCCCTTGTGGAGCTGTTTTTT. The whole variable domain, remainder taken from reference TRBV18 and TRBJ2-2, is NAGVMQNPRHLVRRRGQEARLRCSPMKGHSHVYWYRQLPEEGLKFMVYLQKENIIDESGMPKERFSAEFPKEGPSILRIQQVVRGDSAAYFCASSPSGGALVELFFGEGSRLTVL.

The chain joins TRBV4-1 to TRBJ1-1; 8 nucleotides align to TRBD1. CDR1 and CDR2 (germline): MGHRA, YSYEKL. Unmatched junction bases numbered 9, after V lost 3 bases and J lost 0 bases. The CDR3 spans 17 residues. CDR3 sequence reads: CASSQGLVTGVNTEAFF. The CDR3, as DNA: TGCGCCAGCAGCCAGGGGTTAGTGACAGGGGTGAACACTGAAGCTTTCTTT.

The chain couples TRBV5-1 to TRBJ2-7, with 9 positions matching TRBD1. Germline values: CDR1 SGHRS, CDR2 YFSETQ. The CDR3 loop spans 14 amino acids. V gave up 6 bases and J gave up 3 bases; unmatched junction bases: 7. The CDR3 DNA reads as TGCGCCAGCATGTCCGGGACAGGGCACTACGAGCAGTACTTC. Protein sequence: CASMSGTGHYEQYF. Full variable domain (outside the CDR3, taken from reference TRBV5-1 and TRBJ2-7): KAGVTQTPRYLIKTRGQQVTLSCSPISGHRSVSWYQQTPGQGLQFLFEYFSETQRNKGNFPGRFSGRQFSNSRSEMNVSTLELGDSALYLCASMSGTGHYEQYFGPGTRLTVT.

The V and J genes are TRBV19 and TRBJ2-3; D is perhaps TRBD2 (5 bases). The V end lost 5 bases, the J end lost 5 bases, and 14 bases lay between the germline ends. CDR1 LNHDA and CDR2 SQIVND come from the germline V gene (reference sequence). This CDR3 comprises 14 residues. CDR3 in amino acids: CASSQGLLKDTQYF. The CDR3 DNA follows: TGTGCCAGTAGTCAAGGACTTCTGAAAGATACGCAGTATTTT. Filled out from reference TRBV19 and TRBJ2-3, the complete variable domain reads DGGITQSPKYLFRKEGQNVTLSCEQNLNHDAMYWYRQDPGQGLRLIYYSQIVNDFQKGDIAEGYSVSREKKESFPLTVTSAQKNPTAFYLCASSQGLLKDTQYFGPGTRLTVL.

The chain employs TRBV9 and TRBJ2-1; 10 bases match TRBD2. The CDR3 consists of 17 residues. CDR1 and CDR2 from the germline V gene are SGDLS and YYNGEE. Trimming took 8 bases from V and 8 from J; bases not matched to a gene: 19. In nucleotides, the CDR3 is TGTGCCAGTACCCGGGGGCAGTCTAGCGGGGGTTACGATGAGCAGTTCTTC. Protein product: CASTRGQSSGGYDEQFF. The full variable domain, rest sourced from reference TRBV9 and TRBJ2-1, is DSGVTQTPKHLITATGQRVTLRCSPRSGDLSVYWYQQSLDQGLQFLIQYYNGEERAKGNILERFSAQQFPDLHSELNLSSLELGDSALYFCASTRGQSSGGYDEQFFGPGTRLTVL.

V usage is TRBV27 and J usage is TRBJ1-5, with 7 bases identical to TRBD1. This CDR3 comprises 16 residues. Germline loops: CDR1 MNHEY, CDR2 SMNVEV (reference sequence). Trimming cost V 8 bases and J 9 bases; bases outside gene matches: 19. The CDR3 sequence: CASRRTGTAIGWPQHF. The CDR3 coding sequence is TGTGCCAGCCGTCGAACCGGGACAGCAATAGGCTGGCCCCAGCATTTT.

The chain combines TRBV27 with TRBJ2-3; 8 nucleotides line up with TRBD1. CDR3 length: 19 residues. CDR1 and CDR2 (germline): MNHEY, SMNVEV (reference sequence). Trimming removed 0 bases from V and 4 bases from J; junction bases left unmatched: 15. Written as DNA, the CDR3 is TGTGCCAGCAGTTTATCCCCTGGGAGACAGGGGTTATATTCAGATACGCAGTATTTT. Amino acid sequence: CASSLSPGRQGLYSDTQYF.

A few counts support this clone. The chain couples TRBV7-8 to TRBJ2-7; 8 bases agree with TRBD1. CDR3 length: 16 amino acids. Trimming at V came to 5 bases and at J to 1 base, leaving 10 bases not matched to a gene. Germline V gives CDR1 SGHVS, CDR2 FQNEAQ. CDR3 amino acids: CASSPTDRGSSYEQYF. The CDR3 coding sequence is TGTGCCAGCAGCCCTACCGACAGGGGTTCTTCCTACGAGCAGTACTTC.

The V gene is TRBV9, the J gene TRBJ1-1; 9 nucleotides match TRBD1. Unmatched junction bases numbered 1, after V lost 4 bases and J lost 6 bases. The germline V gene has CDR1 SGDLS and CDR2 YYNGEE. The CDR3 spans 12 residues. The CDR3 DNA reads as TGTGCCAGCAGCCGGGACAGGGCTGAAGCTTTCTTT. Translated: CASSRDRAEAFF.

The chain recombines TRBV30 with TRBJ1-1; D call uncertain. The germline V gene encodes CDR1 GTSNPN and CDR2 SVGIG (reference sequence). Trimming shortened V by 4 bases and J by 4 bases, and 10 bases separated the two germline ends. The CDR3 loop spans 12 amino acids. The CDR3, as DNA: TGTGCCTGGAAGGGAGTAGGCACTGAAGCTTTCTTT. Its protein is CAWKGVGTEAFF.

CDR3 sequence (DNA): TGCAGCGGGAGAGGGATGAACACTGAAGCTTTCTTT. As protein: CSGRGMNTEAFF. This sequence joins TRBV29-1 and TRBJ1-1; no definite D call. The CDR3 is made up of 12 amino acids. Trimming took off 7 bases at V and 0 bases at J, with 9 bases between the two ends. Germline V gene data show CDR1 as SQVTM and CDR2 as ANQGSEA. The full variable domain, rest sourced from reference TRBV29-1 and TRBJ1-1, is SAVISQKPSRDICQRGTSLTIQCQVDSQVTMMFWYRQQPGQSLTLIATANQGSEATYESGFVIDKFPISRPNLTFSTLTVSNMSPEDSSIYLCSGRGMNTEAFFGQGTRLTVV.

The rearrangement uses TRBV30 and TRBJ2-3; tentatively, D is TRBD2 (6 bases). The CDR3 extends over 12 amino acids. The V gene lost 1 base and the J gene lost 6 bases, with 8 bases spanning the gap. CDR1 and CDR2 (germline): GTSNPN, SVGIG (reference sequence). This CDR3 reads CAWSGLVDTQYF. The CDR3 bases are TGTGCCTGGAGTGGACTAGTCGATACGCAGTATTTT.

This chain joins TRBV29-1 and TRBJ1-2; D is uncertain. V was shortened by 2 bases and J by 2 bases, with 6 bases between the two germline ends. Germline V gene data show CDR1 as SQVTM and CDR2 as ANQGSEA. CDR3 length: 12 amino acids. This CDR3 is CSVESGNYGYTF. For the CDR3, the DNA is TGCAGCGTTGAATCGGGAAACTATGGCTACACCTTC. Drawing the rest from reference TRBV29-1 and TRBJ1-2, the complete variable domain is SAVISQKPSRDICQRGTSLTIQCQVDSQVTMMFWYRQQPGQSLTLIATANQGSEATYESGFVIDKFPISRPNLTFSTLTVSNMSPEDSSIYLCSVESGNYGYTFGSGTRLTVV.

This chain joins TRBV10-3 and TRBJ1-6, with D perhaps TRBD1 (5 bases). The CDR3 has 12 amino acids. Trimming took 6 bases from V and 8 from J, leaving 8 bases between them. Germline V gene data show CDR1 as ENHRY and CDR2 as SYGVKD. Written as DNA, the CDR3 is TGTGCCATCAGGGGGACTGATTCACCCCTCCACTTT. This sequence encodes CAIRGTDSPLHF.